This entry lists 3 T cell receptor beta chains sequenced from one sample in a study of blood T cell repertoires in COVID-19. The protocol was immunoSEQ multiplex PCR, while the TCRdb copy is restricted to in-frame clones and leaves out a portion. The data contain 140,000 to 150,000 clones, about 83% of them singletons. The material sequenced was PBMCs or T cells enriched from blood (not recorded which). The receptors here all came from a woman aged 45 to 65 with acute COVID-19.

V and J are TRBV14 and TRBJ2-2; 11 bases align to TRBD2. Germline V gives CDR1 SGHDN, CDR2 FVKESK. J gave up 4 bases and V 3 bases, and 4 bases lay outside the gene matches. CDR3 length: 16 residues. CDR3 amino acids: CASSHSGRGGTGELFF. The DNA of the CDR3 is TGTGCCAGCAGCCATAGCGGGAGGGGTGGCACCGGGGAGCTGTTTTTT.

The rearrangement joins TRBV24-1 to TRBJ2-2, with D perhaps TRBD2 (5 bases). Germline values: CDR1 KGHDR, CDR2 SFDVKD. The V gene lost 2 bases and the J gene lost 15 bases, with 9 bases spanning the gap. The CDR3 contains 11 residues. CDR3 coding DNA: TGTGCCACCAGTGATTACCGCGGGTTGTTTTTT. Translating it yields CATSDYRGLFF.

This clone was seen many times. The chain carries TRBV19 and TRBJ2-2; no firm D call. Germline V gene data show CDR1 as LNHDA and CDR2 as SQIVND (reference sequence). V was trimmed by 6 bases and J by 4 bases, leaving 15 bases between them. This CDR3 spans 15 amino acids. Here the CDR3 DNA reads TGTGCCAGTAGAGGTGGCGCCGAGCGCACCGGGGAGCTGTTTTTT. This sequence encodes CASRGGAERTGELFF.